This T cell receptor (beta chain) was sequenced during a study of blood T cell repertoires in COVID-19. Trimming shortened V by 0 bases and J by 5 bases, and 11 bases separated the two germline ends. This CDR3 is built from 15 residues. Germline V gene sequence: CDR1 SGHRS, CDR2 YFSETQ. The assay was immunoSEQ multiplex PCR, and TCRdb's table has in-frame clones only and misses some. Altogether over 250,000 clones are present, roughly 90% being singletons, with the ten largest covering approximately 13%. This sequence joins TRBV5-1 and TRBJ1-4; possible D gene TRBD1, 5 bases. The TCR sequence derives from a woman in her sixties with acute or convalescent COVID-19. Input material: peripheral blood. The CDR3 loop is CASSLEGTANEKLFF. The CDR3 DNA reads TGCGCCAGCAGCTTGGAGGGGACTGCAAATGAAAAACTGTTTTTT.